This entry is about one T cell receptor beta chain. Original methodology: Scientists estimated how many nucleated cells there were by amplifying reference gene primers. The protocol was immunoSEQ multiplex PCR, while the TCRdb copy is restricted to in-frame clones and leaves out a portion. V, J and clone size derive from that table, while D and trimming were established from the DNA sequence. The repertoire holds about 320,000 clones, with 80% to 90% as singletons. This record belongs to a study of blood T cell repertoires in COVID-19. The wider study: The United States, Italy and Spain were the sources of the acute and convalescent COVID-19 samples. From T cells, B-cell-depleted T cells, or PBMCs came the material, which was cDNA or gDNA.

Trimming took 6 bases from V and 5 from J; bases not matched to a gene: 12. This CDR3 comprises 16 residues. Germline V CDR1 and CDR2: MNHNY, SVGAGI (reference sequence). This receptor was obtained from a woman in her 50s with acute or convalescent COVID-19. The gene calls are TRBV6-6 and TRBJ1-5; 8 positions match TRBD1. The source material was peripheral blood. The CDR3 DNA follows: TGTGCCAGCAGCCGGGGACAGGCGGGTACGGATCAGCCCCAGCATTTT. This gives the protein CASSRGQAGTDQPQHF.